Listed below are T cell receptor beta chains from one sample, sequenced in a study of T-cell memory formation after mild COVID-19. Using its own MiXCR run on the 5' RACE reads, TCRdb lists one record per CDR3 protein. This table holds approximately 150,000 distinct CDR3 sequences, approximately 12% found once. Sequencing was carried out using PBMCs or a T cell subset sorted from them (not recorded which). These receptors were taken from a man younger than 35 who had mild COVID-19 (a few samples of this study predate the infection). Cell type and time point are not known. The CDR3 runs from the conserved cysteine through the conserved F or W. The D gene is left open where the match is weak. Clone size is shown for a subset of rows, as once, few, many or a class of expanded clone.

clone_size,j_call,d_call,v_call,cdr3_nt,cdr3_aa
NA,TRBJ1-1,NA,TRBV9,TGTGCCAGCAGCGTAGCTCCCACAACAGACACTGAAGCTTTCTTT,CASSVAPTTDTEAFF
many,TRBJ2-2,TRBD1,TRBV7-9,TGTGCCAGCACCTCAACAGGGGCCGGGGAGCTGTTTTTT,CASTSTGAGELFF
few,TRBJ1-4,NA,TRBV20-1,TGCAGTGCTATCGAGGGAGGAACAACTAATGAAAAACTGTTTTTT,CSAIEGGTTNEKLFF
NA,TRBJ2-6,TRBD1,TRBV5-1,TGCGCCAGCAGCCTGCCGGGACAGGGGTACTCTGGGGCCAACGTCCTGACTTTC,CASSLPGQGYSGANVLTF
few,TRBJ1-4,NA,TRBV12-3/TRBV12-4,TGTGCCAGCAGTCGGGACTCCTTGGCCGAAAAACTGTTTTTT,CASSRDSLAEKLFF
NA,TRBJ1-5,NA,TRBV12-3/TRBV12-4,TGTGCCAGCAGTTTTTCCCTTGGGAATCAGCCCCAGCATTTT,CASSFSLGNQPQHF
NA,TRBJ2-3,NA,TRBV10-3,TGTGCCATCAGTGGGGGCCTTAGCACAGATACGCAGTATTTT,CAISGGLSTDTQYF
NA,TRBJ1-2,TRBD1,TRBV12-3/TRBV12-4,TGTGCCAGCAGTTTTGGGACAGGGTTTAACTATGGCTACACCTTC,CASSFGTGFNYGYTF
NA,TRBJ2-1,TRBD2,TRBV20-1,TGCAGTGCTAGGGACGCGGGGGGGAACAATGAGCAGTTCTTC,CSARDAGGNNEQFF
few,TRBJ2-5,TRBD2,TRBV2,TGTGCCAGCAGTGAACTAAGGCTAGCGGGGGGAAGGGAGACCCAGTACTTC,CASSELRLAGGRETQYF
NA,TRBJ2-7,TRBD1,TRBV7-9,TGTGCCAGCAGCCCTTTGGGGGACAGGGGACTGTACGAGCAGTACTTC,CASSPLGDRGLYEQYF
many,TRBJ1-1,NA,TRBV7-2,TGTGCCAGCAGCCCAGAACTGGGAACGATGAGAGCTTTCTTT,CASSPELGTMRAFF
few,TRBJ1-5,TRBD1,TRBV19,TGTGCCAGTAGCAAAGGACAGGCGGGCAATCAGCCCCAGCATTTT,CASSKGQAGNQPQHF
few,TRBJ1-6,TRBD1,TRBV6-5,TGTGCCAGCAGTCCCAGACAGGGGGCGAGGTCACCCCTCCACTTT,CASSPRQGARSPLHF
few,TRBJ2-3,TRBD2,TRBV12-3/TRBV12-4,TGTGCCAGCGTTCCTAGCGGGACCCGAATAGATACGCAGTATTTT,CASVPSGTRIDTQYF
NA,TRBJ2-2,TRBD2,TRBV4-3,TGCGCCAGCAGCCAAGAGGGAGGGAATACCGGGGAGCTGTTTTTT,CASSQEGGNTGELFF
NA,TRBJ1-4,NA,TRBV5-6,TGTGCCAGCAGCATGAGGGGAGGTGGAGTTGAAAAACTGTTTTTT,CASSMRGGGVEKLFF
few,TRBJ1-1,NA,TRBV20-1,TGCAGTGCCGTGGGACGGATGAACACTGAAGCTTTCTTT,CSAVGRMNTEAFF
many,TRBJ1-2,NA,TRBV4-2,TGTGCCAGCAGCCAAGTCGCGGAAGTTTATGGCTACACCTTC,CASSQVAEVYGYTF
many,TRBJ2-1,NA,TRBV7-6,TGTGCCAGCACCAACGGAGGGGATGAGCAGTTCTTC,CASTNGGDEQFF
NA,TRBJ2-5,NA,TRBV6-5,TGTGCCAGCAGCCACGAGTACTTTCAAGAGACCCAGTACTTC,CASSHEYFQETQYF
few,TRBJ1-2,NA,TRBV12-3/TRBV12-4,TGTGCCAGCAGTTTAGCGGAGGGACGGTACACCTTC,CASSLAEGRYTF
few,TRBJ1-2,NA,TRBV5-4,TGTGCCAGCAGCTTGGACCATAACTATGGCTACACCTTC,CASSLDHNYGYTF
NA,TRBJ2-3,NA,TRBV5-1,TGCGCCAGCAGCTTGCGACCCGGGTTCACAGATACGCAGTATTTT,CASSLRPGFTDTQYF
few,TRBJ2-2,TRBD2,TRBV28,TGTGCCAGCAGTCCCGGAATTGGGGAGGGCACCGGGGAGCTGTTTTTT,CASSPGIGEGTGELFF
few,TRBJ2-2,NA,TRBV6-2/TRBV6-3,TGTGCCAGCAGTAATGGACCAAACACCGGGGAGCTGTTTTTT,CASSNGPNTGELFF
few,TRBJ2-3,TRBD2,TRBV10-3,TGTGCCATCAGTGTTCTAGCGGAGGGTACGCAGTATTTT,CAISVLAEGTQYF
many,TRBJ2-2,TRBD1,TRBV5-1,TGCGCCAGCAGCCCAGGGACAGGGTGGACCGGGGAGCTGTTTTTT,CASSPGTGWTGELFF
few,TRBJ1-1,NA,TRBV5-1,TGCGCCAGCAGCTTGGATGGGGCGCGGGGTGTAAACACTGAAGCTTTCTTT,CASSLDGARGVNTEAFF
NA,TRBJ2-3,TRBD2,TRBV7-9,TGTGCCAGCAGCTCCCTTCGGCGGGGGAGAGGCACAGATACGCAGTATTTT,CASSSLRRGRGTDTQYF
few,TRBJ2-1,TRBD1,TRBV18,TGTGCCAGCTCACCGCCAGCCAGGGGGCCGGGGGAGCAGTTCTTC,CASSPPARGPGEQFF
NA,TRBJ2-3,NA,TRBV12-3/TRBV12-4,TGTGCCAGCAGTTTCTGGGGCTCAGATACGCAGTATTTT,CASSFWGSDTQYF
few,TRBJ2-6,NA,TRBV6-2/TRBV6-3,TGTGCCGTAAGAGCCTCTGGGGCCAACGTCCTGACTTTC,CAVRASGANVLTF
many,TRBJ1-1,NA,TRBV7-3,TGTGCCAGCAGCCGCGGGGGGTACGAGGAAGCTTTCTTT,CASSRGGYEEAFF
few,TRBJ2-1,NA,TRBV6-2/TRBV6-3,TGTGCCAGCGGCAGGTCTAGTCCGGCCAATGAGCAGTTCTTC,CASGRSSPANEQFF
NA,TRBJ2-3,TRBD2,TRBV30,TGTGCCTGGTCCCTAGCGGGGGGCCACCCGGATACGCAGTATTTT,CAWSLAGGHPDTQYF
NA,TRBJ2-7,TRBD2,TRBV5-1,TGCGCCAGCAGCTGGGGGACTAGTCGGCCATACGAGCAGTACTTC,CASSWGTSRPYEQYF
NA,TRBJ1-2,NA,TRBV18,TGTGCCAGCTCGGACGCGGGGGCGAACTATGGCTACACCTTC,CASSDAGANYGYTF
NA,TRBJ1-1,NA,TRBV7-2,TGTGCCAGCAGCTTCTCTCCCGGCACTGAAGCTTTCTTT,CASSFSPGTEAFF
few,TRBJ2-7,TRBD1,TRBV7-9,TGTGCCAGCAGCCGGGGACAGGGGGGAGACCTTTACGAGCAGTACTTC,CASSRGQGGDLYEQYF
few,TRBJ1-3,NA,TRBV12-3/TRBV12-4,TGTGCCAGCAATGCCGGGGGGAGCTCTGGAAACACCATATATTTT,CASNAGGSSGNTIYF
many,TRBJ1-4,TRBD1,TRBV7-2,TGTGCCAGCAAAAAGGGGGCCTATGAAAAACTGTTTTTT,CASKKGAYEKLFF
few,TRBJ1-1,NA,TRBV29-1,TGCAGCGTCGGCGGGCGGATGAACACTGAAGCTTTCTTT,CSVGGRMNTEAFF
few,TRBJ1-5,NA,TRBV24-1,TGTGCCACCAGTGAATACGCCTTTCAGCCCCAGCATTTT,CATSEYAFQPQHF
few,TRBJ2-6,NA,TRBV7-2,TGTGCCAGCAGCTTAGTTTTCGGGGGGCCAGACTCTGGGGCCAACGTCCTGACTTTC,CASSLVFGGPDSGANVLTF
few,TRBJ2-3,NA,TRBV7-2,TGTGCCAGCAGCTTAGACCCGGGTACAGATACGCAGTATTTT,CASSLDPGTDTQYF
few,TRBJ2-1,TRBD2,TRBV4-3,TGCGCCAGCAGCCAAAGCCTAGCGGGGGGTAATGAGCAGTTCTTC,CASSQSLAGGNEQFF
many,TRBJ2-5,NA,TRBV7-2,TGTGCCAGCAGCTTGGGGGGGGGGCGAGAGACCCAGTACTTC,CASSLGGGRETQYF
NA,TRBJ2-5,NA,TRBV25-1,TGTGCCAGCAGTGTTTTCGCAGGGCAGGAGACCCAGTACTTC,CASSVFAGQETQYF
NA,TRBJ2-2,TRBD1,TRBV3-1,TGTGCCAGCAGCCGACAGGGGGAAGGCGGGGAGCTGTTTTTT,CASSRQGEGGELFF
NA,TRBJ1-1,NA,TRBV7-2,TGTGCCAGCAGCTTCGACCCCCAGCGGGCGGTCTTCTTT,CASSFDPQRAVFF
NA,TRBJ1-1,NA,TRBV6-1,TGTGCCAGCATTGCGTTCGTAGCCGGACGGATTAAAGCTTTCTTT,CASIAFVAGRIKAFF
many,TRBJ2-2,NA,TRBV6-2/TRBV6-3,TGTGCCAGCAGTTACCGCCGACTAGTCCCCATTACGAACACCGGGGAGCTGTTTTTT,CASSYRRLVPITNTGELFF
few,TRBJ1-2,NA,TRBV5-1,TGCGCCAGCAGCTCGGCAACGGGACCGGAGATAGGGGGCTACACCTTC,CASSSATGPEIGGYTF
few,TRBJ2-4,TRBD2,TRBV12-3/TRBV12-4,TGTGCCAGCAGTATGACTAGCGGGCCTAGGGTTCAGTACTTC,CASSMTSGPRVQYF
many,TRBJ2-3,NA,TRBV9,TGTGCCAGCAGCGTGGGGGAACTCACAGATACGCAGTATTTT,CASSVGELTDTQYF
NA,TRBJ1-4,TRBD1,TRBV12-3/TRBV12-4,TGTGCCAGCAGACAGGGGGCATGGACTAATGAAAAACTGTTTTTT,CASRQGAWTNEKLFF